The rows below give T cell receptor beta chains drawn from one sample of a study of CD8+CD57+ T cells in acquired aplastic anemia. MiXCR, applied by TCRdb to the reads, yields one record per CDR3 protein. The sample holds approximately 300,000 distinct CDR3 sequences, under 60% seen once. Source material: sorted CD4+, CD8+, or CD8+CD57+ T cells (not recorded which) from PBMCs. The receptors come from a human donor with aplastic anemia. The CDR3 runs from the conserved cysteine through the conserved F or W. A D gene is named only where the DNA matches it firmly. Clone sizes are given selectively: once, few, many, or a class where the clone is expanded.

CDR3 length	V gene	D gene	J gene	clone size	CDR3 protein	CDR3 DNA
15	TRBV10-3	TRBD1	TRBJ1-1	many	CAISESMGTGVRAFF	TGTGCCATCAGTGAGTCGATGGGTACAGGGGTTCGTGCTTTCTTT
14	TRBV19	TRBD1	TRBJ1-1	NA	CASSTWTGNTEAFF	TGTGCCAGTAGTACCTGGACAGGGAACACTGAAGCTTTCTTT
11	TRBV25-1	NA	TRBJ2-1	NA	CASRVGAEQFF	TGTGCCAGCAGGGTCGGGGCGGAGCAGTTCTTC
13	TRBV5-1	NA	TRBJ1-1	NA	CASSDTENTEAFF	TGCGCCAGCAGCGACACAGAGAACACTGAAGCTTTCTTT
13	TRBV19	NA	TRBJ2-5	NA	CASSMSVVETQYF	TGTGCCAGTAGTATGTCTGTCGTAGAGACCCAGTACTTC
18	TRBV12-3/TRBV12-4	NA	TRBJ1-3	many	CASSLFVSLEVPGNTIYF	TGTGCCAGCAGTTTGTTCGTTTCTCTGGAAGTGCCTGGAAACACCATATATTTT
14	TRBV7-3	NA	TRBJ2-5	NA	CASSLAVGQETQYF	TGTGCCAGCAGCTTAGCCGTCGGTCAAGAGACCCAGTACTTC
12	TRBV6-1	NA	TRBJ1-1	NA	CASSEARAEAFF	TGTGCCAGCAGTGAAGCGAGGGCTGAAGCTTTCTTT
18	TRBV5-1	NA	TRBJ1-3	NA	CASSLMGALLYSGNTIYF	TGCGCCAGCAGCTTAATGGGGGCACTGCTCTATTCTGGAAACACCATATATTTT
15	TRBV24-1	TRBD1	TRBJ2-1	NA	CASSDPTGAYNEQFF	TGTGCCTCCAGTGATCCTACAGGGGCCTACAATGAGCAGTTCTTC
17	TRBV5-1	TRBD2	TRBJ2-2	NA	CASSLLTAGGPSGELFF	TGCGCCAGCAGCTTGCTGACGGCGGGAGGTCCCTCCGGGGAGCTGTTTTTT
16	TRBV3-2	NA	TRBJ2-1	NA	CASSQKVEDRDGRQFF	TGTGCCAGCAGCCAAAAGGTTGAGGACAGGGACGGCCGGCAGTTCTTC
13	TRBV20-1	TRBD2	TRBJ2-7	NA	CSATGTSNHEQYF	TGCAGTGCGACCGGGACTAGTAACCACGAGCAGTACTTC
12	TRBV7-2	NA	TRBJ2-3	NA	CASSGPGATQYF	TGTGCCAGCAGTGGGCCGGGAGCTACGCAGTATTTT
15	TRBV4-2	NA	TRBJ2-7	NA	CASSQDRAGSYEQYF	TGTGCCAGCAGCCAAGATAGGGCGGGCTCCTACGAGCAGTACTTC
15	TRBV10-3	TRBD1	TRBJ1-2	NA	CAISLGQGYNYGYTF	TGTGCCATCAGTCTCGGACAGGGGTATAACTATGGCTACACCTTC
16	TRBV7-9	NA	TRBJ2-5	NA	CASSFSLSLQEETQYF	TGTGCCAGCAGCTTCTCCCTATCCCTGCAAGAAGAGACCCAGTACTTC
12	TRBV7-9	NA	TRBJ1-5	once	CASSLQIQPQHF	TGTGCCAGCAGCTTACAGATTCAGCCCCAGCATTTT
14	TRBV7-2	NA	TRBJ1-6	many	CASSLTTGNSPLHF	TGTGCCAGCAGCTTGACGACCGGGAACTCACCCCTCCACTTT
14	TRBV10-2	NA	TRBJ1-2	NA	CASSEARGRGGYTF	TGCGCCAGCAGTGAGGCACGGGGGCGGGGAGGCTACACCTTC
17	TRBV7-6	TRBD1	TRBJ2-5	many	CASSLDHSRGIRETQYF	TGTGCCAGCAGCTTAGACCACTCCAGGGGGATTCGGGAGACCCAGTACTTC
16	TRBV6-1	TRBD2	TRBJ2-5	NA	CASSVLAGINKETQYF	TGTGCCAGCAGTGTTCTAGCGGGAATTAATAAAGAGACCCAGTACTTC
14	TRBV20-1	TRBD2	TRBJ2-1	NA	CNAQGREGHNEQFF	TGCAATGCTCAAGGCAGGGAGGGCCACAATGAGCAGTTCTTC
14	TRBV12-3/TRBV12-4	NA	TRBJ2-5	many	CASRKQGIQETQYF	TGTGCCAGCAGGAAACAGGGAATCCAAGAGACCCAGTACTTC
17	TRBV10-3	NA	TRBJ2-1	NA	CAISDLYPPSSYNEQFF	TGTGCCATCAGTGACCTGTATCCCCCGAGCTCCTACAATGAGCAGTTCTTC
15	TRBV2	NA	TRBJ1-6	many	CASIGEVSYNSPLHF	TGTGCCAGCATTGGGGAGGTCTCCTATAATTCACCCCTCCACTTT
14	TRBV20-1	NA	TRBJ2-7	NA	CSARDPWDTYEQYF	TGCAGTGCTAGAGATCCTTGGGACACCTACGAGCAGTACTTC
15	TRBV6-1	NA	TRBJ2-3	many	CASSSPTRNVDTQYF	TGTGCCAGCAGTTCTCCGACTAGGAACGTTGATACGCAGTATTTT